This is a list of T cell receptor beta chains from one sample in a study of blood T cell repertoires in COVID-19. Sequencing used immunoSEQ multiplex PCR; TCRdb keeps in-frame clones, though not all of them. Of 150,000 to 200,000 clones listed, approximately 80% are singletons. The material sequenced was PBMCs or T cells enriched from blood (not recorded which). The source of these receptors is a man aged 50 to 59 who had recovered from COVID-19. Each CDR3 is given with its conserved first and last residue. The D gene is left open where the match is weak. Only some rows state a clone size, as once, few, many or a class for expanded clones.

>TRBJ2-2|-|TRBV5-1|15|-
TGCGCCAGCAGCTTCATGCGGGCGGACACCGGGGAGCTGTTTTTT
CASSFMRADTGELFF
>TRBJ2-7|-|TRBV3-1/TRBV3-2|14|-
TGTGCCAGCAGCCCAAGAGGGGGTTCCTACGAGCAGTACTTC
CASSPRGGSYEQYF
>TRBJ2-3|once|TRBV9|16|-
TGTGCCAGCAGCGTAGGAACGGACTCCAAAGCAGATACGCAGTATTTT
CASSVGTDSKADTQYF
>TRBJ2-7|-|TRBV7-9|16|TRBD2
TGTGCCAGCAGCACTACAGCGGGACCGCTTCCCTACGAGCAGTACTTC
CASSTTAGPLPYEQYF
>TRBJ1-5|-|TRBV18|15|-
TGTGCCAGCTCACCACAGCCCCAGGGAAATCAGCCCCAGCATTTT
CASSPQPQGNQPQHF
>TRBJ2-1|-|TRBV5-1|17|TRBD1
TGCGCCAGCAGCTTGGGAGGGACAGTCGTTACCTACAATGAGCAGTTCTTC
CASSLGGTVVTYNEQFF
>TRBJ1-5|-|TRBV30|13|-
TGTGCCTGGAGTGCTCTTATTAATCAGCCCCAGCATTTT
CAWSALINQPQHF
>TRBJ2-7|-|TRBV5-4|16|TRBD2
TGTGCCAGCCACCCCCGGGAGCGGGGGTCAGGCTACGAGCAGTACTTC
CASHPRERGSGYEQYF
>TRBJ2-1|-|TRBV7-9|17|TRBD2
TGTGCCAGCAGTCGACGGGGGGGATCCGGCTCCTACAATGAGCAGTTCTTC
CASSRRGGSGSYNEQFF
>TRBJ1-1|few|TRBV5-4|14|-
TGTGCCAGCAGCCCCTGGCTGATGAACACTGAAGCTTTCTTT
CASSPWLMNTEAFF
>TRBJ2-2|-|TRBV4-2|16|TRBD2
TGTGCCAGCAGCCCCGAGAGCGGGGGGTACACCGGGGAGCTGTTTTTT
CASSPESGGYTGELFF
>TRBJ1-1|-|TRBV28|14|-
TGTGCCAGCAGCCCATTGACCCGGGGCACTGAAGCTTTCTTT
CASSPLTRGTEAFF
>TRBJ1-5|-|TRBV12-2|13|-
TGTGCAAGTCGCTCCCTAAGAGAGGAGCCCCAGCATTTT
CASRSLREEPQHF
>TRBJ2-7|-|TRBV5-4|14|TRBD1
TGTGCCAGCATCCCGGGACAGGGGCCCTACGAGCAGTACTTC
CASIPGQGPYEQYF
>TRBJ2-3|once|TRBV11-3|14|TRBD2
TGTGCCAGCAGCTTAGGCGGGGGAGCTGATACGCAGTATTTT
CASSLGGGADTQYF
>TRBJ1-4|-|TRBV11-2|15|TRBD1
TGTGCCAGCAGCCAGGGACAGACGACCAATGAAAAACTGTTTTTT
CASSQGQTTNEKLFF
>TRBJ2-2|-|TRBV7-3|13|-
TGTGCCAGCAGCTTAGTGCGGCCCGGGGAGCTGTTTTTT
CASSLVRPGELFF
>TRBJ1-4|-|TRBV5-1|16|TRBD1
TGCGCCAGCAGCCCGACAGGGGTCGGAACTAATGAAAAACTGTTTTTT
CASSPTGVGTNEKLFF
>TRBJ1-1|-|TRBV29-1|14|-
TGCAGCGTGACCGGACAGCGGTCCCGCACTGAAGCTTTCTTT
CSVTGQRSRTEAFF
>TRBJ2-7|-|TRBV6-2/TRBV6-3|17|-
TGTGCCAGCAGTCCCCAGGTTATCGGGACACAAGTCTACGAGCAGTACTTC
CASSPQVIGTQVYEQYF
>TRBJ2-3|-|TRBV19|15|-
TGTGCCAGTAGTATGGGGGGGGCTGGCACAGATACGCAGTATTTT
CASSMGGAGTDTQYF
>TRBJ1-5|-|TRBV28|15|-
TGTGCCAGCAGGGCCACAGGAAATAGCAATCAGCCCCAGCATTTT
CASRATGNSNQPQHF
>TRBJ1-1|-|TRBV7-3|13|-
TGTGCCAGCAGCTTTAGTGGGAGCACTGAAGCTTTCTTT
CASSFSGSTEAFF
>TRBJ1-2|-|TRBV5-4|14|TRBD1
TGTGCCAGCAGCGCGACAGGGGCTAACTATGGCTACACCTTC
CASSATGANYGYTF
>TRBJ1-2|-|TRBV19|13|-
TGTGCCAGTAGTATAACAGGGCCCTATGGCTACACCTTC
CASSITGPYGYTF
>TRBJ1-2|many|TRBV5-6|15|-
TGTGCCAGCAGCTTGGAGAGTTCTAAAGGGGCTGGCTACACCTTC
CASSLESSKGAGYTF
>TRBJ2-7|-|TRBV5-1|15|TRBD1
TGCGCCAGCAGCTTGGCAGGGGGCATCTCCTACGAGCAGTACTTC
CASSLAGGISYEQYF
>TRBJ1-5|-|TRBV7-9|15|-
TGTGCCAGCAGCCCCATGGCAGGGGCTTATCAGCCCCAGCATTTT
CASSPMAGAYQPQHF
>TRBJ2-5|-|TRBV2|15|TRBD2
TGTGCCAGCAGCGGATGGGGGGGACTACAGGAGACCCAGTACTTC
CASSGWGGLQETQYF
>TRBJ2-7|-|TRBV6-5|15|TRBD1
TGTGCCAGCAGCGCGCCGACAGGGGTCACGTACGAGCAGTACTTC
CASSAPTGVTYEQYF
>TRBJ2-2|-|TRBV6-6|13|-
TGTGCCAGCAGACAGGACCCCGGCGGGGAGCTGTTTTTT
CASRQDPGGELFF
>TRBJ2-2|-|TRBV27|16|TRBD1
TGTGCCAGCAGTTTACCCAACAGGGGGGCCACCGGGGAGCTGTTTTTT
CASSLPNRGATGELFF
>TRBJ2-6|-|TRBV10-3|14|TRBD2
TGTGCCATTAGGGAGGGTACTAGGGCCAACGTCCTGACTTTC
CAIREGTRANVLTF
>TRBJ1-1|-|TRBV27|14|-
TGTGCCAGCAGTTTGGGGCAGGTGAACACTGAAGCTTTCTTT
CASSLGQVNTEAFF
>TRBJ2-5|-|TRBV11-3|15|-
TGTGCCAGCAGCCCCGGGGATAAGATGGGAGAGACCCAGTACTTC
CASSPGDKMGETQYF
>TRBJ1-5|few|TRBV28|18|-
TGTGCCAGCAGTTTCTTGGCGTTCGGCAGGGGAGAGAATCAGCCCCAGCATTTT
CASSFLAFGRGENQPQHF
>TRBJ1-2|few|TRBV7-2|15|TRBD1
TGTGCCAGCAGCCTACGGCCGGACAGGGACTATGGCTACACCTTC
CASSLRPDRDYGYTF
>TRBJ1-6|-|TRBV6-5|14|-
TGTGCCACCCGGAGGAGGACTCAGAATTCACCCCTCCACTTT
CATRRRTQNSPLHF
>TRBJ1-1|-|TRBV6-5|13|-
TGTGCCAGCAGTTACTCGATAGGAGGTGAAGCTTTCTTT
CASSYSIGGEAFF
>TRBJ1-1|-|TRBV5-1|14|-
TGCGCCAGCAGCTTGGCCTCGACGGGCACTGAAGCTTTCTTT
CASSLASTGTEAFF
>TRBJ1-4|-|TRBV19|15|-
TGTGCCAGTAGTATAGAATCACAGGGACCTGAAAAACTGTTTTTT
CASSIESQGPEKLFF